The rows below give T cell receptor beta chains drawn from one sample of a study of T cell changes during pregnancy in multiple sclerosis. Sequenced by immunoSEQ multiplex PCR; TCRdb stores in-frame clones only, minus some. The top ten hold under 2% of the sample, which has roughly 40,000 clones, roughly 94% seen once. The sequences come from peripheral blood, collected in the third trimester of pregnancy. The receptor set was obtained from a female donor with multiple sclerosis, enrolled in a pregnancy study. Both conserved end residues are part of each CDR3.

j_call v_call cdr3_aa
TRBJ1-5 TRBV7-9 CASSVTGSVQPQHF
TRBJ1-1 TRBV7-3 CASSLNTNTEAFF
TRBJ2-7 TRBV5-4 CASSLGQGVSYEQYF
TRBJ2-5 TRBV2 CASSTQQGAGETQYF
TRBJ2-4 TRBV28 CASSSKRGNIQYF
TRBJ2-3 TRBV28 CASGLAGGLFTDTQYF
TRBJ2-3 TRBV9 CASSPKSSDTQYF
TRBJ2-7 TRBV7-4 CASSSPTGVCYEQYF
TRBJ2-4 TRBV6-1 CASSQTDAKNIQYF
TRBJ2-7 TRBV21-1 CASSKGPQSPYEQYF
TRBJ2-7 TRBV9 CASSVSAGGGEQYF
TRBJ2-5 TRBV30 CAGGGRFQETQYF
TRBJ2-5 TRBV5-4 CASSPQLAGRETQYF
TRBJ2-5 TRBV28 CASSSTGAGETQYF
TRBJ2-1 TRBV18 CASSLAGTSGNYNEQFF
TRBJ1-4 TRBV19 CASSIWRGGEEKLFF
TRBJ2-1 TRBV28 CASSPGEGEQFF
TRBJ1-1 TRBV5-1 CASSMDIPGQDYLNTEAFF
TRBJ2-6 TRBV27 CASSRQGNSGANVLTF
TRBJ2-5 TRBV7-9 CASTSGTSGVETQYF
TRBJ1-2 TRBV6-6 CASSHRGGGYTF
TRBJ1-1 TRBV21-1 CASSTTMTGANTEAFF
TRBJ1-5 TRBV4-3 CASSQDLGGGQPQHF
TRBJ2-3 TRBV7-3 CASSRSGGADTQYF
TRBJ1-4 TRBV5-1 CASSAGGANEKLFF
TRBJ2-7 TRBV6-5 CASSSGTTYEQYF
TRBJ2-1 TRBV6-1 CASSARTSSMFF
TRBJ2-6 TRBV7-8 CASSFRQDHRANVLTF
TRBJ1-2 TRBV5-4 CASSLDRNYGYTF
TRBJ1-6 TRBV27 CASNFQGAASPLHF
TRBJ2-1 TRBV11-1 CASSLAGGWSYNEQFF
TRBJ2-5 TRBV11-3 CASSDRWGRGGTQYF
TRBJ1-6 TRBV5-1 CASSLGAENSPLHF
TRBJ2-3 TRBV30 CAWGRDTQYF
TRBJ2-7 TRBV28 CASTTDRGRPYEQYF
TRBJ2-7 TRBV28 CASSLSQASGSTKQYF
TRBJ1-2 TRBV30 CAWSKPDRGSGYTF
TRBJ1-2 TRBV9 CASSVAQGTDGYTF
TRBJ2-5 TRBV28 CASSLYRKETQYF
TRBJ1-6 TRBV2 CASRDRGINSPLHF
TRBJ1-2 TRBV7-2 CASSVGTGVRNGYTF
TRBJ2-3 TRBV4-1 CASSPETSKTDTQYF
TRBJ2-5 TRBV18 CASSYLAGTGETQYF
TRBJ2-1 TRBV7-6 CASSLATGTVYNEQFF
TRBJ2-7 TRBV15 CATSRARGQGVYEQYF
TRBJ2-3 TRBV29-1 CSVEPAGASDTQYF
TRBJ2-7 TRBV28 CASSPIGTGERYEQYF
TRBJ2-1 TRBV7-2 CASSFFTSGTDEQFF
TRBJ2-2 TRBV7-8 CASSFLQGPGELFF
TRBJ1-1 TRBV11-3 CASSSPQERTGAITEAFF
TRBJ1-5 TRBV7-2 CASSLADRNQPQHF
TRBJ1-1 TRBV29-1 CSVTRTGNTEAFF
TRBJ2-3 TRBV19 CASSRGQNTDTQYF
TRBJ1-5 TRBV6-5 CASSRDNSNQPQHF
TRBJ2-7 TRBV5-4 CASSLGGLATYEQYF
TRBJ1-1 TRBV11-2 CASSFEPGLEAFF